The 19 T cell receptor beta chains in this list originate from one sample, sequenced in a study of T cells in Graves' hyperthyroidism and ophthalmopathy. Amplified TCR beta CDR3 regions derived from RNA transcripts. Researchers ran a first-round RT-PCR on the TCR CDR3 using the HTBI primer set. TCRdb re-analysed the multiplex PCR reads in MiXCR, keeping a single row per CDR3 protein. The sample contains about 740,000 distinct CDR3 sequences, around 13% of which appear only once. The specimen sequenced was blood. These receptor sequences come from a young woman with Graves' hyperthyroidism.

This clonotype was detected ten times or more. The V call is TRBV20-1, the J call TRBJ2-7, with D possibly matching TRBD2 (6 bases). Trimming shortened V by 7 bases and J by 6 bases, and 16 bases separated the two germline ends. The CDR3 has 12 amino acids. CDR1 and CDR2 (germline): DFQATT, SNEGSKA (reference sequence). CDR3 region: CSVTRETREQYF. The CDR3 region has the DNA TGCAGTGTGACACGGGAGACCCGCGAGCAGTACTTC.

This clonotype appeared many times. This sequence joins TRBV20-1 and TRBJ2-7; 8 nucleotides agree with TRBD2. J was trimmed by 2 bases and V by 0 bases; bases with no gene match: 9. Germline V CDR1 and CDR2: DFQATT, SNEGSKA (reference sequence). The length of the CDR3 is 16 residues. As DNA, the CDR3 is TGCAGTGCTAGAGAATGGGCGGGAGGCCTCCCCTACGAGCAGTACTTC. Its protein product is CSAREWAGGLPYEQYF.

The chain uses TRBV28 and TRBJ2-3, with TRBD1 matching over 7 bases. In germline, CDR1 is MDHEN, CDR2 SYDVKM. The CDR3 contains 14 residues. V shed 4 bases, J shed 3 bases, and the junction held 4 bases outside the gene matches. In DNA form, the CDR3 reads TGTGCCAGCAGTTCACCGACAGGGACAGATACGCAGTATTTT. Translation gives CASSSPTGTDTQYF.

The CDR3 spells CATSDSTVYNEQFF. CDR3 in DNA: TGTGCCACCAGTGATTCGACAGTCTACAATGAGCAGTTCTTC. V and J are TRBV24-1 and TRBJ2-1; maybe TRBD1 (5 bases). The CDR3 extends over 14 amino acids. CDR1 KGHDR and CDR2 SFDVKD come from the germline V gene. V dropped 2 bases and J dropped 3 bases, with 7 bases sitting between them.

This clonotype has at least ten counts. The V call is TRBV12-3 or TRBV12-4, the J call TRBJ1-1; the D is unclear. The CDR3 length is 13 residues. V was pared by 5 bases and J by 3 bases, with 10 bases between. The CDR3 sequence: CASSPFQDTEAFF. For the CDR3, the DNA is TGTGCCAGCAGTCCTTTCCAGGACACTGAAGCTTTCTTT.

This clonotype was observed at least ten times. The genes are TRBV7-3 and TRBJ2-3; D not resolved. V lost 2 bases to trimming and J lost 4 bases, with 7 bases between them. This CDR3 region has 13 residues. CDR1 and CDR2 from the germline V gene are SGHTA and FQGTGA. The CDR3 region has the DNA TGTGCCAGCAGCTTATGGGATCCAGATACGCAGTATTTT. This translates into CASSLWDPDTQYF.

This chain links TRBV30 with TRBJ1-5, with unresolved D. The length of the CDR3 is 15 residues. Between the trimmed V and J ends, which lost 3 bases and 0 bases, there was a span of 12 bases. Looked up from germline, CDR1 is GTSNPN and CDR2 is SVGIG (reference sequence). CDR3 loop: CAWRIGINSNQPQHF. The DNA for the CDR3 is TGTGCCTGGAGGATAGGGATTAATAGCAATCAGCCCCAGCATTTT.

This clonotype was detected ten times or more. V gene TRBV20-1 combines with J gene TRBJ2-7; TRBD1 matches at 8 bases. In germline, CDR1 is DFQATT, CDR2 SNEGSKA (reference sequence). V gave up 0 bases and J gave up 3 bases; unmatched junction bases: 7. The CDR3 length is 15 residues. CDR3: CSARDQGQASYEQYF. The CDR3 coding sequence is TGCAGTGCTAGAGATCAGGGACAGGCGAGCTACGAGCAGTACTTC.

The CDR3 region has the DNA TGTGCCAGCAGTTGGGGCAGGGTCCTTTCCTACGAGCAGTACTTC. Translated: CASSWGRVLSYEQYF. The rearrangement joins TRBV6-2 or TRBV6-3 to TRBJ2-7; maybe TRBD1 (5 bases). From germline, CDR1 is MNHEY and CDR2 SVGEGT. Between the trimmed V and J ends, which lost 4 bases and 1 base, there was a span of 14 bases. This CDR3 contains 15 residues.

The V and J genes are TRBV20-1 and TRBJ1-1; D possibly corresponds to TRBD1 (5 bases). Per germline, CDR1 DFQATT and CDR2 SNEGSKA (reference sequence). The CDR3 sequence is 13 residues long. The V end lost 5 bases, the J end lost 0 bases, and 10 bases lay between the germline ends. The CDR3 region is CSAGDGMNTEAFF. The CDR3 region has the DNA TGCAGTGCTGGGGACGGCATGAACACTGAAGCTTTCTTT.

The V call is TRBV5-6, the J call TRBJ2-5, with D possibly TRBD2 on 5 matching bases. With 2 bases removed from V and 7 bases from J, the gap between germline ends came to 15 bases. The length of the CDR3 is 14 residues. Germline V CDR1 and CDR2: SGHDT, YYEEEE. The CDR3 reads CASSFGLARGTQYF. The CDR3 DNA is TGTGCCAGCAGCTTTGGGCTAGCCCGCGGGACCCAGTACTTC.

This clonotype was seen more than once but under ten times. For the CDR3, the DNA is TGTGCCAGCAGTTCCTTACCGACAGGGAGCTCCTACAATGAGCAGTTCTTC. Its protein product is CASSSLPTGSSYNEQFF. The V call is TRBV28, the J call TRBJ2-1, with 7 bases that match TRBD1. The germline V gene has CDR1 MDHEN and CDR2 SYDVKM. The CDR3 spans 17 residues. V gave up 4 bases and J gave up 0 bases; unmatched junction bases: 9.

The rearrangement joins TRBV9 to TRBJ2-7; 11 bases agree with TRBD2. CDR3 length equals 18 residues. The J segment lost 5 bases and the V segment lost 4 bases, leaving 17 bases of the junction unmatched. Germline CDR1 and CDR2: SGDLS and YYNGEE. In DNA form, the CDR3 reads TGTGCCAGCAGCCCCGCACTAGCGGGAGACTTGGAGGGGGACGAGCAGTACTTC. It specifies CASSPALAGDLEGDEQYF. Based on the CDR3 plus reference TRBV9 and TRBJ2-7, the full variable domain is DSGVTQTPKHLITATGQRVTLRCSPRSGDLSVYWYQQSLDQGLQFLIQYYNGEERAKGNILERFSAQQFPDLHSELNLSSLELGDSALYFCASSPALAGDLEGDEQYFGPGTRLTVT.

This clonotype occurred many times. The chain recombines TRBV7-9 with TRBJ2-1, with D perhaps TRBD1 or TRBD2 (5 bases each). The V end was cut by 5 bases, the J end by 7 bases, with 21 bases between. Germline assignment: CDR1 SEHNR and CDR2 FQNEAQ (reference sequence). The CDR3 loop spans 16 amino acids. The CDR3 DNA reads as TGTGCCAGCAGCCTAGGACTGGGTGAGGGGCGAAATGAGCAGTTCTTC. Translating it yields CASSLGLGEGRNEQFF. The full variable domain, rest sourced from reference TRBV7-9 and TRBJ2-1, is DTGVSQNPRHKITKRGQNVTFRCDPISEHNRLYWYRQTLGQGPEFLTYFQNEAQLEKSRLLSDRFSAERPKGSFSTLEIQRTEQGDSAMYLCASSLGLGEGRNEQFFGPGTRLTVL.

Remarks on this clonotype: A single base separates this from a much larger clone, so it may be a read error. The rearrangement links TRBV7-9 to TRBJ2-7, with 9 bases lining up with TRBD2. This CDR3 contains 15 residues. Germline V CDR1 and CDR2: SEHNR, FQNEAQ (reference sequence). J gave up 7 bases and V 5 bases, and 12 bases lay outside the gene matches. The CDR3 loop is CASSPSGLASNEQYF. As DNA, the CDR3 is TGTGCCAGCAGCCCCTCGGGACTAGCTTCTAATGAGCAGTACTTC.

This clonotype was seen a few times. The CDR3 coding sequence is TGCGCCAGCAGCCAAGATCCTGGACCGGACTTAACCGGGGAGCTGTTTTTT. Protein product: CASSQDPGPDLTGELFF. This sequence joins TRBV4-3 and TRBJ2-2; tentative D call: TRBD2 (5 bases). CDR3 length: 17 amino acids. Germline CDR1 and CDR2: LGHNA and YSLEER. V lost 0 bases, J lost 5 bases, and 16 bases lay in between.

This clonotype was detected a few times. The chain combines TRBV9 with TRBJ2-3; the match to TRBD2 covers 14 bases. CDR3 size: 17 residues. The germline gives CDR1 SGDLS, CDR2 YYNGEE. V lost 4 bases and J lost 2; bases outside the gene matches: 6. In DNA form, the CDR3 reads TGTGCCAGCAGCATCGGGACTAGCGGGAGTCTCACAGATACGCAGTATTTT. It codes for CASSIGTSGSLTDTQYF.

Many counts were recorded for this clonotype. The rearrangement uses TRBV5-8 and TRBJ1-5; D is ambiguous. Germline V CDR1 and CDR2: SGHTS, YDEGEE. The CDR3 sequence is 15 residues long. The V and J ends lost 5 bases and 0 bases respectively, with 12 bases between them. The chain's CDR3 is CASSPEWSSNQPQHF. CDR3 nucleotides: TGTGCCAGCAGTCCGGAGTGGAGTAGCAATCAGCCCCAGCATTTT. The complete variable domain, with remaining parts taken from reference TRBV5-8 and TRBJ1-5, reads EAGVTQSPTHLIKTRGQQATLRCSPISGHTSVYWYQQALGLGLQFLLWYDEGEERNRGNFPPRFSGRQFPNYSSELNVNALELEDSALYLCASSPEWSSNQPQHFGDGTRLSIL.

This clonotype was counted a few times. The V call is TRBV12-3 or TRBV12-4, the J call TRBJ2-7; 8 positions agree with TRBD2. The trim removed 1 base at V and 6 bases at J, leaving 8 bases unmatched. CDR3 length equals 15 residues. The CDR3 coding sequence is TGTGCCAGCAGTTTAGTGGCGGGAGGTATAGCCGAGCAGTACTTC. Protein: CASSLVAGGIAEQYF.